The rows below give T cell receptor beta chains drawn from one sample of a study of blood T cell repertoires in COVID-19. Measured with immunoSEQ multiplex PCR; TCRdb has only the in-frame clones, and not every one. The repertoire includes 150,000 to 160,000 clones, about three quarters of them detected once, and 1.5% to 2% sits in the top ten. Material for sequencing was peripheral blood. The receptor source for this set is an elderly man with acute or convalescent COVID-19. CDR3s include the opening cysteine and the closing phenylalanine or tryptophan. The D gene is left open where the match is weak. Not every row has a clone size; where given, it reads once, few, many or a size class.

size,D,J,V,DNA,CDR3
-,TRBD1,TRBJ1-2,TRBV19,TGTGCCAGCAGGGACAGGGCTAACTATGGCTACACCTTC,CASRDRANYGYTF
-,-,TRBJ1-1,TRBV6-5,TGTGCCAGCTGTTCAGTGCCGACTGAAGCTTTCTTT,CASCSVPTEAFF
-,-,TRBJ2-2,TRBV14,TGTGCCAGCAGCCAAGTAGGGACTTACACCGGGGAGCTGTTTTTT,CASSQVGTYTGELFF
-,TRBD2,TRBJ2-7,TRBV4-1,TGCGCCAGCAGCCAAGACGGGAGGATCTCCTACGAGCAGTACTTC,CASSQDGRISYEQYF
-,TRBD2,TRBJ2-1,TRBV5-1,TGCGCCAGCAGCGTAACTAGCGGGGGGTACAATGAGCAGTTCTTC,CASSVTSGGYNEQFF
-,-,TRBJ1-1,TRBV12-3/TRBV12-4,TGTGCCAGCAGTCCGTTAGACACTGAAGCTTTCTTT,CASSPLDTEAFF
-,TRBD1,TRBJ1-1,TRBV19,TGTGCCAGCACGGACAGGGGGAACACTGAAGCTTTCTTT,CASTDRGNTEAFF
few,TRBD1,TRBJ1-2,TRBV2,TGTGCCAGCGCCCAAAGGGGGCGATTCGATGGCTACACCTTC,CASAQRGRFDGYTF
-,TRBD1,TRBJ2-5,TRBV7-6,TGTGCCAGCAACCGACCGGGGACAGGGGAGACCCAGTACTTC,CASNRPGTGETQYF
-,-,TRBJ2-7,TRBV5-6,TGTGCCAGCAGCCTCGGACTGGACGCAGGGCAGTACTTC,CASSLGLDAGQYF
-,-,TRBJ1-1,TRBV11-2,TGTGCCAGCAGTTTCGGACAGTCCATGAACACTGAAGCTTTCTTT,CASSFGQSMNTEAFF
few,-,TRBJ1-1,TRBV7-2,TGTGCCAGCAGCTTAGTTCTGCAGGGGACCGAAGCTTTCTTT,CASSLVLQGTEAFF
-,-,TRBJ1-1,TRBV5-1,TGCGCCAGCAGCTCCGACAGCGCTACTGAAGCTTTCTTT,CASSSDSATEAFF
once,-,TRBJ2-5,TRBV7-9,TGTGCCAGCTGCGCAGCGTCAAGTTCAGAGACCCAGTACTTC,CASCAASSSETQYF
few,TRBD1,TRBJ1-2,TRBV18,TGTGCCAGCTCACACTCTTACCCGGACAGGGGGCTTTATGGCTACACCTTC,CASSHSYPDRGLYGYTF
once,-,TRBJ1-2,TRBV12-3/TRBV12-4,TGTGCCAGCAGGCCCGGACTCAACTATGGCTACACCTTC,CASRPGLNYGYTF
-,TRBD1,TRBJ1-2,TRBV7-8,TGTGCCAGCAGCTTAGGGGACAGGGCAACTAACTATGGCTACACCTTC,CASSLGDRATNYGYTF
-,-,TRBJ1-1,TRBV5-1,TGCGCCAGCAGCCTGGGGACTACCACTGAAGCTTTCTTT,CASSLGTTTEAFF
-,TRBD2,TRBJ2-1,TRBV11-2,TGTGCCAGCAGCTTAAAAACTAGCGGACACAATGAGCAGTTCTTC,CASSLKTSGHNEQFF
-,-,TRBJ2-2,TRBV5-5,TGTGCCAGCAGCTTCAGGCCCGACCTGACCGGGGAGCTGTTTTTT,CASSFRPDLTGELFF
-,-,TRBJ1-4,TRBV9,TGTGCCAGCAGCGTAGGTCTAGGCGGTGAAAAACTGTTTTTT,CASSVGLGGEKLFF
-,TRBD1,TRBJ2-2,TRBV5-1,TGCGCCAGCAGCTTACAGGGGGCCCCCGGGGAGCTGTTTTTT,CASSLQGAPGELFF
few,TRBD1,TRBJ2-7,TRBV3-1/TRBV3-2,TGTGCCAGCAGCCGGGGACAGTCCTCCTACGAGCAGTACTTC,CASSRGQSSYEQYF
-,-,TRBJ1-1,TRBV6-5,TGTGCCAGCAGCTTTACTTGGAACACTGAAGCTTTCTTT,CASSFTWNTEAFF
-,TRBD2,TRBJ2-3,TRBV5-1,TGCGCCAGCAGCTTGGAGCTAGCGGGCACAGATACGCAGTATTTT,CASSLELAGTDTQYF
-,TRBD2,TRBJ2-1,TRBV5-1,TGCGCCAGCAGCTCAGGAGGGACTAGCGGGGGGCCCTACAATGAGCAGTTCTTC,CASSSGGTSGGPYNEQFF
-,-,TRBJ1-6,TRBV5-6,TGTGCCAGCAGCCCACTAGGGGGTGGTAATTCACCCCTCCACTTT,CASSPLGGGNSPLHF
-,TRBD1,TRBJ2-5,TRBV5-1,TGCGCCAGCAGCACCGGGACAGGGTCCGGGACCCAGTACTTC,CASSTGTGSGTQYF
-,TRBD1,TRBJ1-1,TRBV29-1,TGCAGCGTCGGACAGGGGAGGACTGAAGCTTTCTTT,CSVGQGRTEAFF
-,TRBD2,TRBJ2-1,TRBV5-3,TGTGCCAGAAGCTTAGCTAGCGGGGTTTACAATGAGCAGTTCTTC,CARSLASGVYNEQFF
-,TRBD1,TRBJ1-2,TRBV6-5,TGTGCCAGCAGTTACTCGGGGCAGGGGGGCTATGGCTACACCTTC,CASSYSGQGGYGYTF
-,TRBD1,TRBJ2-3,TRBV5-4,TGTGCCAGCAGCCCGCGGACAGGGAGCACAGATACGCAGTATTTT,CASSPRTGSTDTQYF
-,-,TRBJ1-3,TRBV18,TGTGCCAGCTCGATACAGCCAAAGAGCTCTGGAAACACCATATATTTT,CASSIQPKSSGNTIYF
few,TRBD1,TRBJ2-1,TRBV9,TGTGCCAGCAGCGTAGGGTCCCCCCAGGGGGCGGTTGAGCAGTTCTTC,CASSVGSPQGAVEQFF
-,-,TRBJ1-6,TRBV6-1,TGTGCCAGCAGTGGCCAACAGGGTAGCTCCTATAATTCACCCCTCCACTTT,CASSGQQGSSYNSPLHF
-,-,TRBJ2-3,TRBV5-1,TGCGCCTGTTCGAGCACAGATACGCAGTATTTT,CACSSTDTQYF
-,-,TRBJ1-2,TRBV19,TGTGCCAGTAGTATCGCCTTACAGGACTATGGCTACACCTTC,CASSIALQDYGYTF